This is a list of T cell receptor beta chains from one sample in a study of early T cells in non-severe SARS-CoV-2 infection. TCRdb independently ran MiXCR on the 5' RACE reads; one entry per CDR3 protein. The sample contains under 80,000 distinct CDR3 sequences, more than 9% of which appear only once. The sample taken for sequencing was whole blood. The receptors were gathered from an adult who was a healthcare worker with PCR-confirmed SARS-CoV-2 infection or an uninfected control (not recorded which). Each CDR3 is given with its conserved first and last residue. The D gene is left open where the match is weak. A clone size is listed for some rows: how often the clone was seen (once, few, many), or a class if it is expanded.

TRBV7-9	many	TRBJ2-1	-	TGTGCCAGCAGCTTAGTCCCACGAATCAACTCTGAGCAGTTCTTC	CASSLVPRINSEQFF
TRBV12-3/TRBV12-4	few	TRBJ2-5	-	TGTGCCAGCACCATGGGATTCCAAGAGACCCAGTACTTC	CASTMGFQETQYF
TRBV6-5	many	TRBJ2-7	-	TGTGCCAGCAGTTACTCCCTAGGCGGGAAGGAATACGAGCAGTACTTC	CASSYSLGGKEYEQYF
TRBV6-2/TRBV6-3	few	TRBJ2-5	-	TGTGCCAGCAGTTACTCGTTCTCCAGACAAGAGACCCAGTACTTC	CASSYSFSRQETQYF
TRBV20-1	-	TRBJ2-7	-	TGCAGTGCTTCGAGACTCCCAACCTACGAGCAGTACTTC	CSASRLPTYEQYF
TRBV11-2	many	TRBJ1-1	-	TGTGCCAGCAGCTTAGCTTTCTTT	CASSLAFF
TRBV19	-	TRBJ2-7	TRBD2	TGTGCCAGCCTAGCGGGAGTGGGTTACGAGCAGTACTTC	CASLAGVGYEQYF
TRBV14	many	TRBJ2-3	TRBD1	TGTGCCAGCAGCCATTTAGACAGGGGGACAGATACGCAGTATTTT	CASSHLDRGTDTQYF
TRBV3-1	many	TRBJ2-2	-	TGTGCCAGCAGCCAAGGGACAGCCACCGGGGAGCTGTTTTTT	CASSQGTATGELFF
TRBV12-5	-	TRBJ2-1	TRBD2	TGTGCTAGTGGTTTCTCCGGGACTAGCGGGAGTCTCGCCTACAATGAGCAGTTCTTC	CASGFSGTSGSLAYNEQFF
TRBV5-1	-	TRBJ2-7	-	TGCGCCAGCAGCTTGCGGACAGTCCAGTTTCACGAGCAGTACTTC	CASSLRTVQFHEQYF
TRBV9	few	TRBJ2-7	TRBD1	TGTGCCAGCAGCGTAAGTTCAGGGGGCTCCTACGAGCAGTACTTC	CASSVSSGGSYEQYF
TRBV6-5	many	TRBJ2-3	TRBD1	TGTGCCAGCAGTACACTTCAGGGGGTCGGGACGCAGTATTTT	CASSTLQGVGTQYF
TRBV10-2	many	TRBJ2-7	-	TGCGCCAGCGGCACAGCCTACGAGCAGTACTTC	CASGTAYEQYF
TRBV11-2	many	TRBJ2-1	-	TGTGCCAGCAGGTCGTTAAAAAGAGGCAATGAGCAGTTCTTC	CASRSLKRGNEQFF
TRBV30	-	TRBJ2-2	TRBD2	TGTGCCTGGAACGGGGCTAGCGGGGCTAACACCGGGGAGCTGTTTTTT	CAWNGASGANTGELFF
TRBV5-4	-	TRBJ2-7	TRBD1	TGTGCCAGCCGCCCAGGGACAGGGGTCCACGAGCAGTACTTC	CASRPGTGVHEQYF
TRBV11-2	-	TRBJ2-3	-	TGTGCCAGCAGCCATATTGGCCTTGCGGGACCCGCAGATACGCAGTATTTT	CASSHIGLAGPADTQYF